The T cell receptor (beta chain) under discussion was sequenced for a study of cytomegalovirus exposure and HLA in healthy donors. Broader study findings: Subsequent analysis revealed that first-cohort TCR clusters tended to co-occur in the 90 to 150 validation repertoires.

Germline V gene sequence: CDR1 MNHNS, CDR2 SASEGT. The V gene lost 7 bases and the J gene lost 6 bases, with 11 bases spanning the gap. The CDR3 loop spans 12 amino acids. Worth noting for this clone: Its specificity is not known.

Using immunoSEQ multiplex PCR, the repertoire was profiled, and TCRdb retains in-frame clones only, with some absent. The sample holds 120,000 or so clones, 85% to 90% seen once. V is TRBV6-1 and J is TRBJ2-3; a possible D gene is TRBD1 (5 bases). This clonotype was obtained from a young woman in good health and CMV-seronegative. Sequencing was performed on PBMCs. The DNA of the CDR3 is TGTGCCAGCATCCTACAGGAGGATACGCAGTATTTT. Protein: CASILQEDTQYF.